This TCR beta chain came from a study of TIL therapy for anti-PD-1-resistant metastatic lung cancer. Study overall: Tumor harvest preceded PD-1/PD-L1 blockade, followed by nivolumab treatment. Median patient age was approximately 58, ranging 38-75 years.

Sequencing used immunoSEQ v3. Libraries were sequenced to 2.2 million or so read pairs (survey) or roughly 4.5-6 million (deep). Using immunoSEQ multiplex PCR, the repertoire was profiled, and TCRdb retains in-frame clones only, with some absent. This sample carries 50,000 or so clones, roughly 85% of them seen once, and the ten largest clones take about 4.8%. Time point reported: pre-treatment sample, taken before nivolumab and TIL therapy. Enrollment ran from 2017 to January 2020. CDR1 and CDR2 from the germline V gene are SNHLY and FYNNEI. Germline trimming cut 9 bases from V and 3 bases from J; bases unmatched to any gene: 2. This CDR3 is built from 12 residues.

The chain uses TRBV2 and TRBJ2-5, with 9 bases identical to TRBD2. Sequences were derived from blood, sampled at baseline. The TCR comes from a woman between 30 and 80 years old with non-small cell lung cancer. The CDR3 nucleotides are TGTGCCAGGACTAGCGGAGAAGAGACCCAGTACTTC. Residues: CARTSGEETQYF.